These 25 T cell receptor beta chains were all obtained from the same sample, sequenced in a study of a mutant IDH1 vaccine in newly diagnosed glioma. Using immunoSEQ multiplex PCR, the repertoire was profiled, and TCRdb retains in-frame clones only, with some absent. The sample consists of around 120,000 clones, about 80% of them appearing once. These receptors lack a known antigen. As to time point: week 11, during vaccination. The investigators gave 300 ug of mutant IDH1 20-mer peptide in each vaccine dose, together with topical imiquimod. The sample was PBMCs, taken from a glioma patient whose treatment included an IDH1 peptide vaccine. Receptors were obtained from a man in his forties or fifties with glioma.

CDR3 amino acids: CASSRPGATGELFF. CDR3 nucleotide sequence: TGTGCCAGTAGTAGACCCGGGGCCACCGGGGAGCTGTTTTTT. This chain links TRBV19 with TRBJ2-2; D is possibly TRBD1 or TRBD2 (5 bases each). The V gene's germline CDR1 is LNHDA and CDR2 SQIVND (reference sequence). The CDR3 spans 14 residues. V was trimmed by 4 bases and J by 4 bases, leaving 10 bases between them.

The V and J genes are TRBV7-2 and TRBJ2-1; D possibly matches TRBD1 or TRBD2 (5 bases each). This CDR3 has 14 amino acids. Trimming pared 2 bases from V and 4 bases from J, leaving 9 bases between. CDR1 and CDR2 (germline): SGHTA, FQGNSA. The CDR3 reads CASSLRDHYNEQFF. The DNA of the CDR3 is TGTGCCAGCAGCTTACGGGACCATTACAATGAGCAGTTCTTC.

This clone showed up just once. The chain links TRBV11-2 to TRBJ2-7; no clear D gene. Germline V gives CDR1 SGHAT, CDR2 FQNNGV. This CDR3 spans 13 amino acids. V was cut by 1 base and J by 6 bases, with 10 bases left in between. The CDR3 loop is CASSLGVPGEQYF. In DNA form, the CDR3 reads TGTGCCAGCAGCTTAGGGGTCCCGGGCGAGCAGTACTTC.

V usage is TRBV6-6 and J usage is TRBJ2-7, with D possibly matching TRBD1 (6 bases). This CDR3 region has 11 residues. Germline lookup yields CDR1 MNHNY and CDR2 SVGAGI (reference sequence). V was clipped by 5 bases and J by 5 bases, with 7 bases between them. CDR3 amino acids: CASSGGHEQYF. CDR3 DNA: TGTGCCAGCAGTGGGGGCCACGAGCAGTACTTC.

The CDR3 is CASSYDHYGGNEQFF. The CDR3 DNA sequence: TGTGCCAGCAGTTACGACCACTATGGGGGCAATGAGCAGTTCTTC. J is TRBJ2-1 and V is TRBV6-6, with D perhaps assigned TRBD1 or TRBD2 (5 bases each). The germline V gene has CDR1 MNHNY and CDR2 SVGAGI (reference sequence). With 2 bases removed from V and 6 bases from J, the gap between germline ends came to 14 bases. CDR3 length: 15 residues.

The genes are TRBV5-6 and TRBJ1-1, with TRBD1 matching 7 bases. In germline, CDR1 is SGHDT, CDR2 YYEEEE. The CDR3 consists of 16 residues. The V and J ends lost 4 bases and 10 bases, in that order; junction bases with no gene match: 19. The CDR3, as DNA: TGTGCCAGCAGCCCCAAGAGAGGGGGCTTCATGGTTTTAGCTTTCTTT. Translated: CASSPKRGGFMVLAFF.

The rearrangement links TRBV5-6 to TRBJ1-6; D gene unclear. This CDR3 has 15 residues. Between the trimmed V and J ends, which lost 0 bases and 9 bases, there was a span of 13 bases. The V gene's germline CDR1 is SGHDT and CDR2 YYEEEE. CDR3 coding DNA: TGTGCCAGCAGCTTGGGTTCCGGGATTCGTTCACCCCTCCACTTT. It yields the protein CASSLGSGIRSPLHF.

V gene TRBV12-5 combines with J gene TRBJ2-1; 7 bases align to TRBD2. Germline-derived CDR1 and CDR2 are LGHNT and FRNRAP. Trimming at V came to 1 base and at J to 8 bases, leaving 8 bases not matched to a gene. The CDR3 covers 15 residues. The chain's CDR3 is CASGLGEAGNHEQFF. DNA for the CDR3: TGTGCTAGTGGTTTGGGGGAAGCGGGAAACCATGAGCAGTTCTTC.

In DNA form, the CDR3 reads TGTGCCAGCAGCTTAACGGATTACAATGAGCAGTTCTTC. This encodes CASSLTDYNEQFF. This chain connects TRBV7-3 to TRBJ2-1; no reliable D call. V was shortened by 0 bases and J by 4 bases, with 4 bases between the two germline ends. The CDR3 has 13 amino acids. CDR1 and CDR2 from the germline V gene are SGHTA and FQGTGA.

This CDR3 is CASSSRDRGEKLFF. In nucleotides, the CDR3 is TGTGCCAGCAGCTCCAGGGACAGAGGTGAAAAACTGTTTTTT. The chain recombines TRBV7-9 with TRBJ1-4; 7 bases are a match to TRBD1. The germline gives CDR1 SEHNR, CDR2 FQNEAQ (reference sequence). V lost 4 bases and J lost 7; bases outside the gene matches: 6. This CDR3 is 14 amino acids long. Supplemented by reference TRBV7-9 and TRBJ1-4, the full variable domain reads DTGVSQNPRHKITKRGQNVTFRCDPISEHNRLYWYRQTLGQGPEFLTYFQNEAQLEKSRLLSDRFSAERPKGSFSTLEIQRTEQGDSAMYLCASSSRDRGEKLFFGSGTQLSVL.

The chain recombines TRBV4-3 with TRBJ2-2; TRBD1 matches 8 bases. This CDR3 has 14 amino acids. J gave up 4 bases and V 3 bases, and 1 base lay outside the gene matches. CDR1 is LGHNA and CDR2 is YSLEER in the germline V gene. The chain's CDR3 is CASSQGTGTGELFF. Here the CDR3 DNA reads TGCGCCAGCAGCCAGGGGACAGGCACCGGGGAGCTGTTTTTT.

The chain has TRBV4-3 and TRBJ2-1, with TRBD2 identical over 7 bases. With 0 bases clipped from V and 2 bases from J, the junction kept 10 bases outside the gene matches. This CDR3 has 18 amino acids. Per the germline V gene, CDR1 is LGHNA and CDR2 is YSLEER. The CDR3 reads CASSQDMYRSGAYNEQFF. In DNA, the CDR3 is TGCGCCAGCAGCCAAGATATGTATAGGAGCGGGGCCTACAATGAGCAGTTCTTC.

The J gene is TRBJ2-7, the V gene TRBV27; D ambiguous. The CDR3 totals 11 residues. V lost 8 bases and J 3 bases, leaving 8 bases between the germline ends. The germline gives CDR1 MNHEY, CDR2 SMNVEV (reference sequence). CDR3 loop: CASGEFYEQYF. CDR3 nucleotides: TGTGCCAGCGGAGAGTTCTACGAGCAGTACTTC.

The chain employs TRBV6-5 and TRBJ1-2; D is possibly TRBD1 (6 bases). The V end lost 0 bases, the J end lost 3 bases, and 11 bases lay between the germline ends. Germline CDR1 is MNHEY and CDR2 is SVGAGI. This CDR3 spans 15 amino acids. The CDR3 DNA reads as TGTGCCAGCAGTTACTCCCAGGGGCCCGACTATGGCTACACCTTC. Its protein is CASSYSQGPDYGYTF.

This rearrangement joins TRBV7-9 to TRBJ1-1; D gene uncertain. V gave up 6 bases and J gave up 3 bases, with 17 bases separating them. CDR1 and CDR2 from the germline V gene are SEHNR and FQNEAQ (reference sequence). The length of the CDR3 is 15 residues. As DNA, the CDR3 is TGTGCCAGCAGATATTACAAGGGAGCTGACACTGAAGCTTTCTTT. It yields the protein CASRYYKGADTEAFF.

This clone appeared a few times. V gene TRBV25-1 combines with J gene TRBJ2-1; D unclear. Germline assignment: CDR1 MGHDK and CDR2 SYGVNS. The CDR3 loop spans 14 amino acids. V was pared by 5 bases and J by 5 bases, with 13 bases between. Here the CDR3 DNA reads TGTGCCAGCAGTCCTAAGGACGGCCACAATGAGCAGTTCTTC. Its translation is CASSPKDGHNEQFF.

The chain is built from TRBV14 and TRBJ2-1, with D perhaps TRBD2 (6 bases). Germline V gene lookup returns CDR1 SGHDN and CDR2 FVKESK. There are 17 residues in the CDR3. The ends were cut back, 0 bases at V and 2 bases at J, with 14 bases in the middle. The CDR3 DNA sequence: TGTGCCAGCAGCCAAGAACGAGCGGGCAACCCCTACAATGAGCAGTTCTTC. Translating it yields CASSQERAGNPYNEQFF.

The chain joins TRBV5-4 to TRBJ1-1; 7 nucleotides align to TRBD1. CDR1 is SGHNT and CDR2 is YYREEE in the germline V gene (reference sequence). Trimming cost V 0 bases and J 8 bases; bases outside gene matches: 10. The CDR3 is 15 residues long. The CDR3 DNA reads TGTGCCAGCAGCTTGGTAGGGACAGAGAGGGAGGAAGCTTTCTTT. Protein: CASSLVGTEREEAFF.

The chain's CDR3 is CASSLDAGSTYNEQFF. The CDR3 DNA follows: TGCGCCAGCAGCTTGGATGCGGGGTCTACCTACAATGAGCAGTTCTTC. The genes are TRBV5-1 and TRBJ2-1; D is perhaps TRBD2 (6 bases). Looked up from germline, CDR1 is SGHRS and CDR2 is YFSETQ. V shed 0 bases and J shed 2 bases, with 12 bases lying between them. This CDR3 region has 16 residues.

V usage is TRBV9 and J usage is TRBJ2-7; 7 nucleotides match TRBD1. There are 15 residues in the CDR3. Germline CDR1 SGDLS, CDR2 YYNGEE. The trim removed 0 bases at V and 6 bases at J, leaving 9 bases unmatched. CDR3 in DNA: TGTGCCAGCAGCGTAGATACAGGGGACGGAGGCGAGCAGTACTTC. Its protein is CASSVDTGDGGEQYF.

The chain is built from TRBV28 and TRBJ2-7; no firm D call. V gave up 4 bases and J gave up 3 bases, with 16 bases separating them. CDR1 and CDR2 (germline): MDHEN, SYDVKM. This CDR3 spans 15 amino acids. CDR3 DNA: TGTGCCAGCAGTTCCCCCTCCCAAGCTAACTACGAGCAGTACTTC. Translating gives CASSSPSQANYEQYF.

The chain couples TRBV14 to TRBJ1-3, with 9 bases aligning to TRBD1. The better agreement between TRBJ2-2 and the DNA end casts doubt on the J call. The CDR3 length is 19 residues. Germline V gives CDR1 SGHDN, CDR2 FVKESK. The CDR3 region is CASTNSPTETGGYTGELFF. In DNA, the CDR3 is TGTGCCAGCACCAATAGTCCGACCGAAACAGGGGGCTACACCGGGGAGCTGTTTTTT.

The CDR3 loop reads CASSRRPGGYTF. The CDR3 coding sequence is TGTGCCAGCAGCCGCCGGCCGGGTGGCTACACCTTC. The V call is TRBV5-6, the J call TRBJ1-2, with D unresolved. The CDR3 is 12 amino acids. Germline CDR1 reads SGHDT; CDR2 reads YYEEEE. Deletions cut 4 bases from V and 7 bases from J, with 11 bases between. The whole variable domain, filled in from reference TRBV5-6 and TRBJ1-2, reads DAGVTQSPTHLIKTRGQQVTLRCSPKSGHDTVSWYQQALGQGPQFIFQYYEEEERQRGNFPDRFSGHQFPNYSSELNVNALLLGDSALYLCASSRRPGGYTFGSGTRLTVV.

Turning to this clone: The sample holds other DNA sequences that translate to the same CDR3. The CDR3 bases are TGTGCCAGCAGCTTAGTCCCAGGGCAGCCCCAGCATTTT. It specifies CASSLVPGQPQHF. This rearrangement joins TRBV7-6 to TRBJ1-5, with TRBD1 as a possible D gene (5 bases). The CDR3 contains 13 residues. Deletions cut 1 base from V and 7 bases from J, with 8 bases between. From germline, CDR1 is SGHVS and CDR2 FNYEAQ.

The V gene is TRBV9, the J gene TRBJ2-1; D unresolved. This CDR3 spans 14 amino acids. With 0 bases removed from V and 7 bases from J, the gap between germline ends came to 11 bases. CDR1 and CDR2 (germline): SGDLS, YYNGEE. CDR3 nucleotides: TGTGCCAGCAGCGTAGCGGCAGTAAGAAATGAGCAGTTCTTC. It encodes CASSVAAVRNEQFF.